A single sample is the source of the 14 T cell receptor beta chains below, sequenced in a study of T cell responses to AZD1222 COVID-19 vaccine. Sequenced by immunoSEQ multiplex PCR; TCRdb stores in-frame clones only, minus some. The sample includes over 120,000 clones, 75% to 90% of them seen just once. The sequences come from peripheral blood, collected on day 0 of AZD1222 vaccination. The receptors were gathered from an adult in good health.

The chain recombines TRBV6-5 with TRBJ1-5, with TRBD1 matching over 11 bases. CDR1 MNHEY and CDR2 SVGAGI come from the germline V gene. V shed 6 bases and J 5 bases; nucleotides not matched to a gene: 6. The CDR3 contains 15 residues. The CDR3 loop reads CASSWTGQGDQPQHF. The CDR3 nucleotides read TGTGCCAGCAGCTGGACGGGACAGGGGGATCAGCCCCAGCATTTT.

The chain couples TRBV7-9 to TRBJ2-1; TRBD2 is a possible D gene (6 bases). The germline V gene has CDR1 SEHNR and CDR2 FQNEAQ (reference sequence). V was clipped by 6 bases and J by 8 bases, with 20 bases between them. The CDR3 is 15 amino acids. In nucleotides, the CDR3 is TGTGCCAGCAGTCCAAATCTAGCGCCTGGGGATGAGCAGTTCTTC. It yields the protein CASSPNLAPGDEQFF.

This clone was found once. The rearrangement joins TRBV3-1 (or the pseudogene TRBV3-2) to TRBJ2-2, with 8 bases that match TRBD2. Looked up from germline, CDR1 is LGHDT and CDR2 is YNNKEL (reference sequence). V gave up 0 bases and J gave up 5 bases; unmatched junction bases: 5. This CDR3 contains 16 residues. As DNA, the CDR3 is TGTGCCAGCAGCCAAGACGGCGGGAGGCTTACCGGGGAGCTGTTTTTT. Translated: CASSQDGGRLTGELFF.

This sequence joins TRBV5-1 and TRBJ2-5, with D possibly being TRBD2 (7 bases). Germline V gene data show CDR1 as SGHRS and CDR2 as YFSETQ. V was pared by 3 bases and J by 2 bases, with 20 bases between. This CDR3 is built from 17 residues. The CDR3 region is CASSWGLADNRQETQYF. As DNA, the CDR3 is TGCGCCAGCAGCTGGGGGCTAGCGGATAACCGACAAGAGACCCAGTACTTC.

The chain carries TRBV2 and TRBJ1-2; 7 nucleotides match TRBD1. The CDR3 runs to 13 residues. Germline V lookup: CDR1 SNHLY, CDR2 FYNNEI. The junction had 5 bases not matched to a gene; V was cut back by 6 bases and J by 4 bases. CDR3 region: CASRPTGLYGYTF. CDR3 DNA sequence: TGTGCCAGCAGACCGACAGGGCTCTATGGCTACACCTTC. The full variable domain, completed using reference TRBV2 and TRBJ1-2, is EPEVTQTPSHQVTQMGQEVILRCVPISNHLYFYWYRQILGQKVEFLVSFYNNEISEKSEIFDDQFSVERPDGSNFTLKIRSTKLEDSAMYFCASRPTGLYGYTFGSGTRLTVV.

The V call is TRBV7-2, the J call TRBJ1-4; 7 positions agree with TRBD1. CDR1 SGHTA and CDR2 FQGNSA come from the germline V gene. CDR3 length: 13 amino acids. V dropped 7 bases and J dropped 8; count of bases not matched to a gene: 7. In nucleotides, the CDR3 is TGTGCCAGCAACAGGGGCTTGGCGGAAAAACTGTTTTTT. This encodes CASNRGLAEKLFF.

The CDR3 loop is CASSPAPLAGEVNEQFF. CDR3 DNA sequence: TGCGCCAGCAGCCCAGCCCCACTAGCGGGAGAAGTAAATGAGCAGTTCTTC. The chain couples TRBV5-1 to TRBJ2-1; 11 positions agree with TRBD2. Germline lookup yields CDR1 SGHRS and CDR2 YFSETQ. Trimming took 4 bases from V and 7 from J; bases not matched to a gene: 13. CDR3 size: 17 residues.

The rearrangement links TRBV18 to TRBJ2-5; 10 bases are a match to TRBD1. CDR1 is KGHSH and CDR2 is LQKENI in the germline V gene. V shed 0 bases and J 4 bases; nucleotides not matched to a gene: 5. This CDR3 contains 16 residues. This CDR3 is CASSPPTGGISETQYF. Here the CDR3 DNA reads TGTGCCAGCTCACCACCGACAGGGGGCATTTCAGAGACCCAGTACTTC.

The chain recombines TRBV10-3 with TRBJ2-2; 10 bases align to TRBD2. V was clipped by 5 bases and J by 3 bases; unmatched bases: 3. Germline V gene data show CDR1 as ENHRY and CDR2 as SYGVKD. This CDR3 spans 15 amino acids. CDR3 nucleotides: TGTGCCATCAGTCGAGGGACTAGCGACACCGGGGAGCTGTTTTTT. Protein sequence: CAISRGTSDTGELFF.

The chain carries TRBV6-5 and TRBJ1-4, with D unresolved. Trimming shortened V by 2 bases and J by 5 bases, and 12 bases separated the two germline ends. The CDR3 consists of 15 residues. CDR1 is MNHEY and CDR2 is SVGAGI in the germline V gene. CDR3 amino acids: CASSYEGRLNEKLFF. The CDR3 DNA follows: TGTGCCAGCAGTTACGAGGGCCGGCTGAATGAAAAACTGTTTTTT.

The CDR3 loop reads CASTPLLSRTQYF. The CDR3, as DNA: TGTGCCAGCACTCCACTCCTCAGCCGTACGCAGTATTTT. This chain joins TRBV7-9 and TRBJ2-3; no clear D gene. Trimming took 7 bases from V and 8 from J, leaving 16 bases between them. The CDR3 length is 13 residues. The V gene's germline CDR1 is SEHNR and CDR2 FQNEAQ (reference sequence).

CDR3 sequence (DNA): TGTGCCAGCAGCTTTCGGGGGCTCGGCTACACCTTC. It specifies CASSFRGLGYTF. V usage is TRBV5-4 and J usage is TRBJ1-2, with D perhaps TRBD1 (6 bases). Germline CDR1 is SGHNT and CDR2 is YYREEE (reference sequence). The ends were cut back, 2 bases at V and 8 bases at J, with 10 bases in the middle. The CDR3 runs 12 residues.

The chain has TRBV4-1 and TRBJ1-1; D uncertain. Germline assignment: CDR1 MGHRA and CDR2 YSYEKL. V was cut by 4 bases and J by 0 bases, with 6 bases left in between. The CDR3 totals 13 residues. The CDR3 nucleotides are TGCGCCAGCAGCCCCAGGCTGAACACTGAAGCTTTCTTT. As protein: CASSPRLNTEAFF.

The chain has TRBV7-2 and TRBJ2-7, with 9 bases aligning to TRBD1. Germline trimming cut 4 bases from V and 3 bases from J; bases unmatched to any gene: 10. Germline values: CDR1 SGHTA, CDR2 FQGNSA. The CDR3 sequence is 16 residues long. CDR3 in amino acids: CASSSAGTGRLYEQYF. CDR3 DNA: TGTGCCAGCAGCTCAGCGGGGACAGGGAGGCTCTACGAGCAGTACTTC.